This T cell receptor beta chain was captured in a study of T cells in tumors after PD-1 blockade. Study overall: During anti-PD-1 treatment, some patients continued daily vismodegib 150 mg. Blood samples averaged 113,528 templates (range roughly 24,000-290,000) and 35,000 or so unique clonotypes.

Here immunoSEQ multiplex PCR was the method, and the copy in TCRdb shows in-frame clones only, minus some. Of over 30,000 clones listed, roughly 73% are singletons. Study-level points and caveats: About 40% of tumor TCR clonotypes were also found in blood.

Worth noting for this clone: Its matching antigen is unknown.

The germline V gene encodes CDR1 LNHDA and CDR2 SQIVND (reference sequence). This CDR3 region has 15 residues. Losses at the gene ends were 6 bases for V and 4 bases for J; bases not matched to a gene: 7. The input for sequencing was PBMCs, taken before anti-PD-1 treatment. J is TRBJ2-2 and V is TRBV19, with 8 bases matching TRBD1. The receptor was derived from a human donor with basal cell carcinoma. DNA of the CDR3: TGTGCCAGTAGCCACCGGGACAGGCTCACCGGGGAGCTGTTTTTT. Translating gives CASSHRDRLTGELFF. The variable domain in full, with the rest retrieved from reference TRBV19 and TRBJ2-2, is DGGITQSPKYLFRKEGQNVTLSCEQNLNHDAMYWYRQDPGQGLRLIYYSQIVNDFQKGDIAEGYSVSREKKESFPLTVTSAQKNPTAFYLCASSHRDRLTGELFFGEGSRLTVL.